The 31 T cell receptor beta chains given below trace back to one sample, sequenced in a study of blood T cell repertoires in COVID-19. Profiled with immunoSEQ multiplex PCR; TCRdb holds only in-frame clones, not every one. The repertoire consists of under 200,000 clones, with approximately 91% occurring once and the leading ten covering about 4.9%. Sequences were obtained from peripheral blood. These receptor sequences come from a man aged 18-30 years with COVID-19, enrolled during active disease.

The chain combines TRBV14 with TRBJ2-5; TRBD1 matches at 9 bases. The length of the CDR3 is 17 residues. The germline gives CDR1 SGHDN, CDR2 FVKESK. The V gene end was trimmed by 5 bases and the J gene end by 5 bases; junction bases not matched to a gene: 15. CDR3 amino acids: CASSSRDRDPPVETQYF. The CDR3 DNA sequence: TGTGCCAGCAGCAGCCGGGACAGGGATCCCCCGGTGGAGACCCAGTACTTC.

The chain links TRBV18 to TRBJ1-2; 9 bases line up with TRBD1. This CDR3 is built from 15 residues. Germline V gene data show CDR1 as KGHSH and CDR2 as LQKENI. J lost 3 bases, V lost 5 bases, and 7 bases had no gene match. The CDR3 sequence is CASSSKQGAHYGYTF. The CDR3 region has the DNA TGTGCCAGCTCATCAAAACAGGGGGCTCACTATGGCTACACCTTC.

This clone appeared a single time. The chain joins TRBV28 to TRBJ2-7; possibly TRBD2 for D (5 bases). This CDR3 is built from 14 residues. Germline CDR1 MDHEN, CDR2 SYDVKM. Trimming shortened V by 2 bases and J by 4 bases, and 12 bases separated the two germline ends. Written as DNA, the CDR3 is TGTGCCAGCAGTTTAGGTCCGGGGAAGTACGAGCAGTACTTC. It specifies CASSLGPGKYEQYF. The full variable domain, its missing parts supplied by reference TRBV28 and TRBJ2-7, is DVKVTQSSRYLVKRTGEKVFLECVQDMDHENMFWYRQDPGLGLRLIYFSYDVKMKEKGDIPEGYSVSREKKERFSLILESASTNQTSMYLCASSLGPGKYEQYFGPGTRLTVT.

The rearrangement uses TRBV30 and TRBJ2-1, with TRBD2 matching 7 bases. This CDR3 spans 21 amino acids. The V gene end was trimmed by 3 bases and the J gene end by 4 bases; junction bases not matched to a gene: 27. Germline V gene data show CDR1 as GTSNPN and CDR2 as SVGIG (reference sequence). Written as DNA, the CDR3 is TGTGCCTGGAGACCCCTGTCTAGCGGAAAATCCCCAGGTCTAAAGTACAATGAGCAGTTCTTC. Translation: CAWRPLSSGKSPGLKYNEQFF.

V usage is TRBV29-1 and J usage is TRBJ2-7; possibly TRBD2 for D (5 bases). The germline gives CDR1 SQVTM, CDR2 ANQGSEA. V lost 4 bases to trimming and J lost 5 bases, with 12 bases between them. This CDR3 region has 12 residues. CDR3 protein: CSVGTTGDEQYF. The CDR3 DNA reads as TGCAGCGTTGGAACCACCGGGGACGAGCAGTACTTC.

Only a few counts were recorded for this clone. J is TRBJ1-4 and V is TRBV4-3; 7 bases align to TRBD1. The CDR3 extends over 14 amino acids. Germline CDR1 is LGHNA and CDR2 is YSLEER. V trimming: 4 bases; J trimming: 4 bases; junction bases outside the gene matches: 3. The CDR3 loop is CASSLGQYNEKLFF. The CDR3, as DNA: TGCGCCAGCAGCCTGGGACAGTATAATGAAAAACTGTTTTTT.

This chain links TRBV30 with TRBJ1-6, with TRBD1 as a possible D gene (6 bases). V was clipped by 4 bases and J by 7 bases, with 17 bases between them. This CDR3 spans 15 amino acids. Germline assignment: CDR1 GTSNPN and CDR2 SVGIG (reference sequence). The CDR3, as DNA: TGTGCCTGGAAAGGACAGAGGGCCGGGAATTCACCCCTCCACTTT. This sequence encodes CAWKGQRAGNSPLHF. The full variable domain, completed using reference TRBV30 and TRBJ1-6, is SQTIHQWPATLVQPVGSPLSLECTVEGTSNPNLYWYRQAAGRGLQLLFYSVGIGQISSEVPQNLSASRPQDRQFILSSKKLLLSDSGFYLCAWKGQRAGNSPLHFGNGTRLTVT.

The rearrangement joins TRBV19 to TRBJ2-1, with a tentative D call TRBD1 (5 bases). The CDR3 totals 17 residues. Germline loops: CDR1 LNHDA, CDR2 SQIVND (reference sequence). V was clipped by 2 bases and J by 0 bases, with 14 bases between them. Written as DNA, the CDR3 is TGTGCCAGTAGTATAAGGCAGGGCCCAAGCTCCTACAATGAGCAGTTCTTC. Encoded protein: CASSIRQGPSSYNEQFF.

The V and J genes are TRBV6-5 and TRBJ2-1; TRBD2 agrees at 8 bases. The V gene end was trimmed by 5 bases and the J gene end by 4 bases; junction bases not matched to a gene: 7. The CDR3 extends over 15 amino acids. Germline V gives CDR1 MNHEY, CDR2 SVGAGI. The CDR3 is CASSQGLGAYNEQFF. The CDR3 DNA reads TGTGCCAGCAGTCAGGGACTAGGAGCATACAATGAGCAGTTCTTC.

The chain uses TRBV7-2 and TRBJ2-2; TRBD2 matches at 15 bases. CDR3 length equals 19 residues. Germline V gene data show CDR1 as SGHTA and CDR2 as FQGNSA. Germline trimming cut 3 bases from V and 2 bases from J; bases unmatched to any gene: 7. CDR3 protein: CASSLRTSGRGDNTGELFF. The CDR3 DNA reads as TGTGCCAGCAGCTTGAGGACTAGCGGGAGGGGGGATAACACCGGGGAGCTGTTTTTT.

A few counts support this clone. The chain combines TRBV6-5 with TRBJ1-2; D is unresolved. Germline lookup yields CDR1 MNHEY and CDR2 SVGAGI. The length of the CDR3 is 16 residues. V gave up 0 bases and J gave up 1 base, with 12 bases separating them. The DNA of the CDR3 is TGTGCCAGCAGTTACTCGAACCTTCCCGGTAACTATGGCTACACCTTC. Translated: CASSYSNLPGNYGYTF.

The chain links TRBV28 to TRBJ1-2; tentative D call: TRBD1 (5 bases). CDR3 size: 15 residues. CDR1 is MDHEN and CDR2 is SYDVKM in the germline V gene. Trimming took 5 bases from V and 0 from J, leaving 13 bases between them. The chain's CDR3 is CASSPLDRSNYGYTF. In nucleotides, the CDR3 is TGTGCCAGCAGTCCCTTAGACAGATCTAACTATGGCTACACCTTC.

The rearrangement joins TRBV10-1 to TRBJ1-1; D is possibly TRBD1 (5 bases). The V gene's germline CDR1 is WNHNN and CDR2 SYGVQD (reference sequence). The CDR3 spans 15 residues. V was trimmed by 6 bases and J by 4 bases, leaving 18 bases between them. CDR3 in amino acids: CASSARVGGGTEAFF. The CDR3, as DNA: TGCGCCAGCAGCGCCCGGGTTGGCGGGGGCACTGAAGCTTTCTTT.

This clone has a single count. Compared with germline, one end of the junction differs, possibly owing to a read error. The chain joins TRBV5-1 to TRBJ1-4; a weak D match, TRBD1 (6 bases). This CDR3 is built from 13 residues. CDR1 SGHRS and CDR2 YFSETQ come from the germline V gene. In DNA form, the CDR3 reads TGCGCCAGCAGCCCAGGGGAGGGGGAAAAACTGCTTTTT. Translated: CASSPGEGEKLLF.

This clone was seen a single time. V usage is TRBV27 and J usage is TRBJ1-2, with a tentative D call TRBD1 (6 bases). Per the germline V gene, CDR1 is MNHEY and CDR2 is SMNVEV (reference sequence). The CDR3 sequence is 14 residues long. V lost 7 bases and J lost 0, with 12 bases in between. CDR3 nucleotide sequence: TGTGCCAGCACCTCGGACAGCACTAACTATGGCTACACCTTC. Amino acids: CASTSDSTNYGYTF.

J is TRBJ1-2 and V is TRBV19; 9 bases map to TRBD1. The CDR3 sequence is 13 residues long. From germline, CDR1 is LNHDA and CDR2 SQIVND (reference sequence). V lost 5 bases, J lost 4 bases, and 2 bases stayed unmatched. The CDR3 region has the DNA TGTGCCAGTAGTCGGACAGGGGCCTATGGCTACACCTTC. It encodes CASSRTGAYGYTF. Full variable domain (rest looked up from reference TRBV19 and TRBJ1-2): DGGITQSPKYLFRKEGQNVTLSCEQNLNHDAMYWYRQDPGQGLRLIYYSQIVNDFQKGDIAEGYSVSREKKESFPLTVTSAQKNPTAFYLCASSRTGAYGYTFGSGTRLTVV.

The rearrangement joins TRBV4-1 to TRBJ2-7; 11 nucleotides align to TRBD2. The CDR3 length is 17 residues. The germline V gene has CDR1 MGHRA and CDR2 YSYEKL. The ends lost 3 bases at V and 2 bases at J; junction bases unmatched: 9. As DNA, the CDR3 is TGCGCCAGCAGCCACCTAGCGGGGGGAGGAATCCCCTACGAGCAGTACTTC. This gives the protein CASSHLAGGGIPYEQYF.

The genes are TRBV4-1 and TRBJ1-1; TRBD1 agrees at 7 bases. Per the germline V gene, CDR1 is MGHRA and CDR2 is YSYEKL. CDR3 size: 13 residues. V trimming: 4 bases; J trimming: 1 base; junction bases outside the gene matches: 0. In DNA form, the CDR3 reads TGCGCCAGCAGCCGACAGGGGAACACTGAAGCTTTCTTT. Translating gives CASSRQGNTEAFF.

The rearrangement joins TRBV12-3 or TRBV12-4 to TRBJ2-1; TRBD1 matches 7 bases. Unmatched junction bases numbered 4, after V lost 10 bases and J lost 10 bases. This CDR3 spans 10 amino acids. The CDR3 spells CATTDREQFF. CDR3 coding DNA: TGTGCCACCACGGACAGGGAGCAGTTCTTC.

This chain links TRBV28 with TRBJ1-1; no reliable D call. CDR1 is MDHEN, CDR2 SYDVKM, per germline. CDR3 length equals 13 residues. V lost 4 bases and J 2 bases, leaving 8 bases between the germline ends. The CDR3 coding sequence is TGTGCCAGCAGTTGGGAGGCAAACACTGAAGCTTTCTTT. Its protein is CASSWEANTEAFF.

The J gene is TRBJ2-1, the V gene TRBV9, with TRBD2 matching over 12 bases. This CDR3 region has 17 residues. Germline loops: CDR1 SGDLS, CDR2 YYNGEE. J was trimmed by 4 bases and V by 0 bases; bases with no gene match: 5. For the CDR3, the DNA is TGTGCCAGCAGCGTAGCTACAGGACTAGCGGGATACAATGAGCAGTTCTTC. Translating it yields CASSVATGLAGYNEQFF.

The V call is TRBV24-1, the J call TRBJ2-1, with 7 bases lining up with TRBD1. Germline V gene lookup returns CDR1 KGHDR and CDR2 SFDVKD. The length of the CDR3 is 16 residues. Unmatched junction bases numbered 9, after V lost 1 base and J lost 7 bases. CDR3 sequence: CATSDLKGASKNEQFF. For the CDR3, the DNA is TGTGCCACCAGTGATTTAAAGGGGGCGTCTAAGAATGAGCAGTTCTTC.

The chain uses TRBV11-2 and TRBJ2-7; tentatively, D is TRBD2 (5 bases). The CDR3 is 14 amino acids. Per the germline V gene, CDR1 is SGHAT and CDR2 is FQNNGV. The germline V and J ends were trimmed by 5 bases and 1 base, with 12 bases remaining between them. CDR3 amino acids: CASSPGLASYEQYF. CDR3 nucleotide sequence: TGTGCCAGCAGCCCCGGACTTGCATCCTACGAGCAGTACTTC.

The chain uses TRBV6-5 and TRBJ1-4; no firm D call. Germline V gene lookup returns CDR1 MNHEY and CDR2 SVGAGI. Trimming took 7 bases from V and 4 from J, leaving 16 bases between them. The CDR3 contains 15 residues. CDR3 nucleotides: TGTGCCAGCAAGATTTTGCTGGCAGGTAATGAAAAACTGTTTTTT. It encodes CASKILLAGNEKLFF.

The CDR3 nucleotides read TGTGCCAGCTCACTTGTGCGTCAGGAGGAGGGCTACACCTTC. Encoded protein: CASSLVRQEEGYTF. This chain joins TRBV18 and TRBJ1-2; unclear D gene. There are 14 residues in the CDR3. The V end was cut by 4 bases, the J end by 8 bases, with 17 bases between. Germline V gene sequence: CDR1 KGHSH, CDR2 LQKENI.

This clone is a singleton in its sample. The V gene is TRBV19, the J gene TRBJ1-5; 8 bases match TRBD1. From germline, CDR1 is LNHDA and CDR2 SQIVND (reference sequence). V shed 9 bases and J 0 bases; nucleotides not matched to a gene: 4. This CDR3 is built from 14 residues. CDR3 sequence reads: CASKQGGSNQPQHF. In DNA, the CDR3 is TGTGCCAGCAAACAGGGGGGTAGCAATCAGCCCCAGCATTTT.

The V call is TRBV4-3, the J call TRBJ2-7; 8 bases match TRBD1. The CDR3 covers 15 residues. V lost 0 bases, J lost 4 bases, and 5 bases stayed unmatched. Germline CDR1 reads LGHNA; CDR2 reads YSLEER. In DNA form, the CDR3 reads TGCGCCAGCAGCCAAGATCGGCAGGGGGCATACGAGCAGTACTTC. This translates into CASSQDRQGAYEQYF.

This clone was counted a single time. V is TRBV24-1 and J is TRBJ2-7; the D gene is possibly TRBD1 (6 bases). Germline lookup yields CDR1 KGHDR and CDR2 SFDVKD. Trimming pared 12 bases from V and 2 bases from J, leaving 19 bases between. The CDR3 consists of 14 residues. CDR3 sequence (DNA): TGTGCCGCCATTGGACAGCGTTTGACCTACGAGCAGTACTTC. The encoded protein is CAAIGQRLTYEQYF.

The rearrangement joins TRBV6-5 to TRBJ2-2; TRBD2 aligns across 7 bases. The CDR3 is made up of 15 amino acids. The V gene's germline CDR1 is MNHEY and CDR2 SVGAGI. The V segment lost 6 bases and the J segment 2 bases; nucleotides outside the gene matches: 6. The CDR3, as DNA: TGTGCCAGCAGCCGCCGGGACTACAACACCGGGGAGCTGTTTTTT. It yields the protein CASSRRDYNTGELFF.

The CDR3 reads CASSYKQVPTGELFF. DNA of the CDR3: TGTGCCAGCAGTTATAAACAGGTCCCCACCGGGGAGCTGTTTTTT. The J gene is TRBJ2-2, the V gene TRBV27; perhaps TRBD1 as D (5 bases). This CDR3 contains 15 residues. CDR1 MNHEY and CDR2 SMNVEV come from the germline V gene (reference sequence). V dropped 4 bases and J dropped 4 bases, with 13 bases sitting between them.

The chain couples TRBV6-5 to TRBJ2-4; TRBD2 agrees at 10 bases. The germline V gene has CDR1 MNHEY and CDR2 SVGAGI. This CDR3 is 13 amino acids long. Losses at the gene ends were 5 bases for V and 7 bases for J; bases not matched to a gene: 2. As DNA, the CDR3 is TGTGCCAGCAGTAGCGGGAGGGTGAACATTCAGTACTTC. Its protein product is CASSSGRVNIQYF.